Sequencing of this T cell receptor beta chain was carried out in a study of cytomegalovirus exposure and HLA in healthy donors. V shed 4 bases and J 0 bases; nucleotides not matched to a gene: 10. CDR3 length: 17 amino acids. The V gene's germline CDR1 is SGHKS and CDR2 YYEKEE (reference sequence). Overall study findings and caveats: The investigators catalogued some 150 TCR beta chains as cytomegalovirus-associated. Donor immune exposure was known only as CMV serostatus. In vitro experiments confirmed that three CMV-associated chains were specific for CMV antigens. About 90% or about 30% of the time was how often most TCR beta V segments were productive, according to an earlier analysis.

As to this clone: Its specificity is not known.

Use of 60 Vbeta and 13 Jbeta primers characterized the PCR. The assay was immunoSEQ multiplex PCR, and TCRdb's table has in-frame clones only and misses some. The sample has 150,000 to 200,000 clones; about 62% are singletons. Sequencing input: PBMCs. The chain employs TRBV5-5 and TRBJ2-4; 7 bases match TRBD2. The TCR originated in a man between 35 and 55 years old in good health and CMV-seronegative. DNA for the CDR3: TGTGCCAGCAGCCTGGGACTACCTCGTATAGCCAAAAACATTCAGTACTTC. Translated, it gives CASSLGLPRIAKNIQYF.